This passage covers 15 T cell receptor beta chains from one sample sequenced in a study of OX40 agonist ivuxolimab in advanced cancers. The method was immunoSEQ multiplex PCR; TCRdb's version includes in-frame clones alone and lacks a portion of them. The data contain tens of thousands of clones, just over 90% of them singletons. The sequencing used CD4+ or CD8+ T cells sorted from blood, collected in a trial of the OX40 agonist ivuxolimab. The source of these receptors is an adult with an advanced solid tumor such as melanoma, head and neck, liver or kidney cancer.

This chain uses TRBV5-3 with TRBJ2-5; 8 bases are a match to TRBD2. TRBV5-3 is labeled an ORF, and its function is uncertain. The CDR3 is 17 amino acids. V lost 3 bases and J lost 3; bases outside the gene matches: 13. The CDR3: CARSSFSGTPFKETQYF. CDR3 in DNA: TGTGCCAGAAGCTCCTTTAGCGGGACCCCTTTTAAAGAGACCCAGTACTTC.

The chain is built from TRBV18 and TRBJ2-7; 8 bases line up with TRBD1. This CDR3 region has 14 residues. The germline V gene has CDR1 KGHSH and CDR2 LQKENI. The V and J ends lost 5 bases and 1 base, in that order; junction bases with no gene match: 4. The CDR3 nucleotides read TGTGCCAGCTCAACGGGACAGGAGTCCTACGAGCAGTACTTC. Residues: CASSTGQESYEQYF.

The chain links TRBV5-1 to TRBJ2-3, with 7 bases fitting TRBD2. Losses at the gene ends were 1 base for V and 4 bases for J; bases not matched to a gene: 3. The CDR3 is 14 residues long. The germline V gene has CDR1 SGHRS and CDR2 YFSETQ. The CDR3 loop reads CASSLRLAADTQYF. DNA for the CDR3: TGCGCCAGCAGCTTGCGACTAGCAGCAGATACGCAGTATTTT.

The chain joins TRBV7-9 to TRBJ2-7; D is uncertain. The CDR3 extends over 13 amino acids. V was trimmed by 1 base and J by 9 bases, leaving 13 bases between them. The V gene's germline CDR1 is SEHNR and CDR2 FQNEAQ (reference sequence). The CDR3 DNA sequence: TGTGCCAGCAGCTTAGGGGGTTTGGGAAGGCAGTACTTC. Translated, it gives CASSLGGLGRQYF.

This chain connects TRBV5-4 to TRBJ2-1; a possible D gene is TRBD2 (6 bases). V lost 1 base to trimming and J lost 8 bases, with 13 bases between them. Looked up from germline, CDR1 is SGHNT and CDR2 is YYREEE (reference sequence). This CDR3 comprises 14 residues. CDR3 sequence (DNA): TGTGCCAGCAGCTTGCCGGGAGATGTGCATGAGCAGTTCTTC. It specifies CASSLPGDVHEQFF.

This clone was seen just once. The V and J genes are TRBV19 and TRBJ2-6; 12 bases align to TRBD1. The CDR3 has 17 amino acids. V was clipped by 6 bases and J by 0 bases; unmatched bases: 3. Germline lookup yields CDR1 LNHDA and CDR2 SQIVND (reference sequence). Here the CDR3 reads CASSGTGGFSGANVLTF. The CDR3 DNA reads as TGTGCCAGTAGCGGGACAGGGGGCTTCTCTGGGGCCAACGTCCTGACTTTC.

This rearrangement joins TRBV11-3 to TRBJ2-2; D gene unclear. CDR3 size: 14 residues. Per the germline V gene, CDR1 is SGHNT and CDR2 is YENEEA. V was shortened by 1 base and J by 2 bases, with 5 bases between the two germline ends. CDR3 protein: CASSLGFNTGELFF. DNA of the CDR3: TGTGCCAGCAGCTTAGGCTTTAACACCGGGGAGCTGTTTTTT.

This chain uses TRBV6-5 with TRBJ1-1; 10 bases agree with TRBD1. In germline, CDR1 is MNHEY, CDR2 SVGAGI. After removal of 3 bases from V and 5 bases from J, the junction contained 6 bases not matched to a gene. The CDR3 is 15 residues long. The CDR3 region is CASSYGTGERTEAFF. DNA for the CDR3: TGTGCCAGCAGTTATGGGACAGGGGAGCGAACTGAAGCTTTCTTT.

The chain uses TRBV18 and TRBJ1-5, with a possible D match to TRBD1 (5 bases). This CDR3 has 15 residues. V was pared by 2 bases and J by 3 bases, with 11 bases between. CDR1 KGHSH and CDR2 LQKENI come from the germline V gene. The CDR3 region is CASSPSGRDNQPQHF. CDR3 in DNA: TGTGCCAGCTCACCATCAGGGCGAGACAATCAGCCCCAGCATTTT. The variable domain in full, with the rest retrieved from reference TRBV18 and TRBJ1-5, is NAGVMQNPRHLVRRRGQEARLRCSPMKGHSHVYWYRQLPEEGLKFMVYLQKENIIDESGMPKERFSAEFPKEGPSILRIQQVVRGDSAAYFCASSPSGRDNQPQHFGDGTRLSIL.

The V call is TRBV19, the J call TRBJ2-3; 7 nucleotides match TRBD1. The CDR3 extends over 14 amino acids. Per germline, CDR1 LNHDA and CDR2 SQIVND (reference sequence). The trim removed 2 bases at V and 1 base at J, leaving 0 bases unmatched. The CDR3 DNA reads TGTGCCAGTAGTATACAGGGGGGCACAGATACGCAGTATTTT. It specifies CASSIQGGTDTQYF.

The J gene is TRBJ1-2, the V gene TRBV28, with D unresolved. Germline V CDR1 and CDR2: MDHEN, SYDVKM. Trimming removed 6 bases from V and 0 bases from J, with 5 bases in between. The CDR3 spans 12 residues. Written as DNA, the CDR3 is TGTGCCAGCAGCTCAACTAACTATGGCTACACCTTC. Encoded protein: CASSSTNYGYTF.

The rearrangement uses TRBV5-4 and TRBJ2-1, with D perhaps given as TRBD1 or TRBD2 (5 bases each). CDR3 length equals 14 residues. CDR1 is SGHNT, CDR2 YYREEE, per germline (reference sequence). V shed 6 bases and J shed 12 bases, with 22 bases lying between them. CDR3 sequence: CASTQEPGPGGQFF. CDR3 nucleotide sequence: TGTGCCAGCACCCAGGAACCTGGTCCTGGGGGGCAGTTCTTC.

CDR3 region: CSVVGTGGLHYGYTF. CDR3 nucleotides: TGCAGCGTTGTTGGGACAGGGGGCTTACACTATGGCTACACCTTC. V gene TRBV29-1 combines with J gene TRBJ1-2, with 12 bases that match TRBD1. The J segment lost 3 bases and the V segment lost 4 bases, leaving 6 bases of the junction unmatched. Looked up from germline, CDR1 is SQVTM and CDR2 is ANQGSEA. The CDR3 length is 15 residues.

This chain uses TRBV5-1 with TRBJ1-2, with 8 nucleotides matching TRBD1. The CDR3 has 15 amino acids. CDR1 SGHRS and CDR2 YFSETQ come from the germline V gene. Unmatched junction bases numbered 6, after V lost 4 bases and J lost 1 base. The CDR3 loop reads CASSRTGGGNYGYTF. The CDR3 DNA reads TGCGCCAGCAGCAGAACAGGGGGAGGTAACTATGGCTACACCTTC.

The J gene is TRBJ1-1, the V gene TRBV7-9; 10 bases align to TRBD1. Germline V gives CDR1 SEHNR, CDR2 FQNEAQ (reference sequence). Trimming at V came to 4 bases and at J to 5 bases, leaving 7 bases not matched to a gene. This CDR3 is built from 15 residues. This chain's CDR3 is CASSSPDRGWTEAFF. CDR3 coding DNA: TGTGCCAGCAGCTCACCGGACAGGGGGTGGACTGAAGCTTTCTTT. Drawing the rest from reference TRBV7-9 and TRBJ1-1, the complete variable domain is DTGVSQNPRHKITKRGQNVTFRCDPISEHNRLYWYRQTLGQGPEFLTYFQNEAQLEKSRLLSDRFSAERPKGSFSTLEIQRTEQGDSAMYLCASSSPDRGWTEAFFGQGTRLTVV.